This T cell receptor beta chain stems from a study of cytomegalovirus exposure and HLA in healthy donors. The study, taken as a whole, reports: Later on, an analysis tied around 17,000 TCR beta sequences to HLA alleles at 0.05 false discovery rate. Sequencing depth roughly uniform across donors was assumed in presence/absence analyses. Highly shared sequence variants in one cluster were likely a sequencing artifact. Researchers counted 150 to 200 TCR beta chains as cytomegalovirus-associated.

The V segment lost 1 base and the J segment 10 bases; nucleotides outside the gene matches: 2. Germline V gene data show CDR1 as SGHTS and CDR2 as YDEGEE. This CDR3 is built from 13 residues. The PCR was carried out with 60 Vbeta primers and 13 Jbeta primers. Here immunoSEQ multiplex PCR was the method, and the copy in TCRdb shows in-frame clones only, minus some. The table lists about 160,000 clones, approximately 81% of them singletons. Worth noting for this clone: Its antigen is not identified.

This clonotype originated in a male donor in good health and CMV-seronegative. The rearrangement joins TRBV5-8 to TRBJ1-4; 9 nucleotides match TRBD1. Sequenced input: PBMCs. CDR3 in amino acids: CASSLTGGGKLFF. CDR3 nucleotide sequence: TGTGCCAGCAGCTTGACAGGGGGCGGAAAACTGTTTTTT.